The 32 T cell receptor beta chains given below trace back to one sample, sequenced in a study of Ad26.COV2.S vaccination and SARS-CoV-2 variants. Regarding treatment: about 20 received Ad26.COV2.S at low or high dose, single or two shots; 5 received placebo; per-sample allocation not given. Sampling was performed 63 days after the first vaccine or placebo injection. Method: immunoSEQ multiplex PCR; TCRdb's copy keeps in-frame clones and lacks some. This sample has over 400,000 clones, with 80% to 90% found just once. Sequencing was performed on peripheral blood, taken in a trial of Ad26.COV2.S vaccine versus placebo. The source is a person between 18 and 65 years old who received the Ad26.COV2.S COVID-19 vaccine or a placebo.

This clone was seen just once. V gene TRBV2 combines with J gene TRBJ1-2; TRBD1 matches 11 bases. V trimming: 6 bases; J trimming: 8 bases; junction bases outside the gene matches: 5. Germline CDR1 and CDR2: SNHLY and FYNNEI. This CDR3 region has 13 residues. CDR3 in amino acids: CASRDRGPSGYTF. For the CDR3, the DNA is TGTGCCAGCAGGGACAGGGGGCCGTCGGGCTACACCTTC.

The chain combines TRBV5-1 with TRBJ1-2; 7 bases are shared with TRBD1. Losses at the gene ends were 0 bases for V and 6 bases for J; bases not matched to a gene: 5. Germline V gene data show CDR1 as SGHRS and CDR2 as YFSETQ. This CDR3 is built from 14 residues. The CDR3 here is CASSLAGTEDGYTF. The CDR3 nucleotides read TGCGCCAGCAGCTTGGCCGGGACAGAAGATGGCTACACCTTC.

The V gene is TRBV3-1 (or the pseudogene TRBV3-2), the J gene TRBJ1-5, with a tentative D call TRBD1 (5 bases). There are 20 residues in the CDR3. In germline, CDR1 is LGHDT, CDR2 YNNKEL (reference sequence). V gave up 0 bases and J gave up 3 bases, with 24 bases separating them. The CDR3 reads CASSQDQAGRFRDPNQPQHF. As DNA, the CDR3 is TGTGCCAGCAGCCAAGATCAGGCCGGGCGGTTTCGGGACCCCAATCAGCCCCAGCATTTT.

In its sample, this clone was seen once. This chain uses TRBV7-2 with TRBJ1-5; no clear D gene. CDR1 and CDR2 from the germline V gene are SGHTA and FQGNSA. The CDR3 has 16 residues. Trimming took 5 bases from V and 1 from J, leaving 15 bases between them. The CDR3: CASSPQSSRSNQPQHF. CDR3 DNA: TGTGCCAGCAGCCCACAATCTTCCAGAAGCAATCAGCCCCAGCATTTT. Filled out from reference TRBV7-2 and TRBJ1-5, the complete variable domain reads GAGVSQSPSNKVTEKGKDVELRCDPISGHTALYWYRQSLGQGLEFLIYFQGNSAPDKSGLPSDRFSAERTGGSVSTLTIQRTQQEDSAVYLCASSPQSSRSNQPQHFGDGTRLSIL.

In its sample, this clone was seen once. This rearrangement joins TRBV3-1 (or the pseudogene TRBV3-2) to TRBJ2-1; D may be TRBD1 (5 bases). Trimming shortened V by 1 base and J by 1 base, and 11 bases separated the two germline ends. Germline values: CDR1 LGHDT, CDR2 YNNKEL (reference sequence). The CDR3 totals 16 residues. This CDR3 is CASSQVGAGSYNEQFF. Written as DNA, the CDR3 is TGTGCCAGCAGCCAAGTTGGGGCAGGATCCTACAATGAGCAGTTCTTC.

The chain is built from TRBV9 and TRBJ2-1, with D perhaps TRBD2 (6 bases). CDR3 length: 14 amino acids. Germline assignment: CDR1 SGDLS and CDR2 YYNGEE. The V gene lost 4 bases and the J gene lost 8 bases, with 16 bases spanning the gap. Here the CDR3 reads CASSLSLPGDEQFF. The CDR3 nucleotides are TGTGCCAGCAGCCTTAGCCTCCCGGGGGATGAGCAGTTCTTC.

The rearrangement uses TRBV5-1 and TRBJ1-6; D is undetermined. The CDR3 length is 16 residues. Per germline, CDR1 SGHRS and CDR2 YFSETQ. The V end lost 4 bases, the J end lost 0 bases, and 11 bases lay between the germline ends. The CDR3 sequence is CASSEDGSSYNSPLHF. The CDR3 DNA reads as TGCGCCAGCAGCGAAGACGGGAGCTCCTATAATTCACCCCTCCACTTT. Variable domain in full (rest from reference TRBV5-1 and TRBJ1-6): KAGVTQTPRYLIKTRGQQVTLSCSPISGHRSVSWYQQTPGQGLQFLFEYFSETQRNKGNFPGRFSGRQFSNSRSEMNVSTLELGDSALYLCASSEDGSSYNSPLHFGNGTRLTVT.

The chain couples TRBV2 to TRBJ1-2, with TRBD1 matching 7 bases. V lost 1 base to trimming and J lost 1 base; unmatched junction nucleotides: 6. This CDR3 region has 16 residues. CDR1 and CDR2 (germline): SNHLY, FYNNEI. The CDR3 region has the DNA TGTGCCAGCAGTGAAGGGTGGGACAGAGGTAACTATGGCTACACCTTC. Protein: CASSEGWDRGNYGYTF.

The chain has TRBV4-3 and TRBJ1-2; D is perhaps TRBD1 (6 bases). This CDR3 is 16 amino acids long. CDR1 and CDR2 (germline): LGHNA, YSLEER. V gave up 2 bases and J gave up 0 bases, with 13 bases separating them. CDR3 coding DNA: TGCGCCAGCAGCCAAATAACAGGGATTACTAACTATGGCTACACCTTC. This gives the protein CASSQITGITNYGYTF.

The V call is TRBV15, the J call TRBJ2-7; D remains unclear. CDR1 and CDR2 from the germline V gene are LNHNV and YYDKDF (reference sequence). The CDR3 is 13 residues long. The V gene lost 0 bases and the J gene lost 0 bases, with 3 bases spanning the gap. In DNA form, the CDR3 reads TGTGCCACCAGCAGAGATAACTCCTACGAGCAGTACGTC. Its protein is CATSRDNSYEQYV.

V and J are TRBV4-3 and TRBJ1-5; D unclear. Germline CDR1 is LGHNA and CDR2 is YSLEER. The CDR3 is 15 amino acids. V was trimmed by 4 bases and J by 3 bases, leaving 13 bases between them. CDR3 sequence reads: CASSRLLGNNQPQHF. For the CDR3, the DNA is TGCGCCAGCAGCCGCCTGTTGGGGAACAATCAGCCCCAGCATTTT.

V gene TRBV19 combines with J gene TRBJ2-7; D is possibly TRBD1 or TRBD2 (7 bases each). CDR3 length equals 15 residues. Trimming removed 5 bases from V and 4 bases from J, with 18 bases in between. Germline CDR1 and CDR2: LNHDA and SQIVND (reference sequence). Here the CDR3 DNA reads TGTGCCAGTAGTGTGTTGGGAGGGGGCGCGTACGAGCAGTACTTC. This encodes CASSVLGGGAYEQYF.

The CDR3 bases are TGTGCCAGCAGCTCCTGGACAGTTTCCGATACGCAGTATTTT. Its translation is CASSSWTVSDTQYF. V usage is TRBV11-3 and J usage is TRBJ2-3; possibly TRBD1 for D (6 bases). CDR3 length equals 14 residues. V lost 4 bases, J lost 6 bases, and 14 bases lay in between. Germline CDR1 and CDR2: SGHNT and YENEEA.

The chain has TRBV11-2 and TRBJ1-4; TRBD1 matches at 7 bases. V trimming: 1 base; J trimming: 3 bases; junction bases outside the gene matches: 5. Germline lookup yields CDR1 SGHAT and CDR2 FQNNGV. This CDR3 is built from 16 residues. The chain's CDR3 is CASSLGLRGPNEKLFF. The DNA of the CDR3 is TGTGCCAGCAGCTTAGGTTTGAGGGGGCCTAATGAAAAACTGTTTTTT.

The chain couples TRBV7-9 to TRBJ1-5; 11 bases line up with TRBD1. V trimming: 3 bases; J trimming: 0 bases; junction bases outside the gene matches: 4. From germline, CDR1 is SEHNR and CDR2 FQNEAQ (reference sequence). The CDR3 extends over 17 amino acids. CDR3 loop: CASSFGQGAYSNQPQHF. In DNA form, the CDR3 reads TGTGCCAGCAGCTTCGGACAGGGGGCCTATAGCAATCAGCCCCAGCATTTT.

The chain links TRBV5-6 to TRBJ1-4, with 8 bases that match TRBD1. The CDR3 consists of 14 residues. Germline CDR1 and CDR2: SGHDT and YYEEEE. The V segment lost 0 bases and the J segment 7 bases; nucleotides outside the gene matches: 2. CDR3 coding DNA: TGTGCCAGCAGCTTGGTCAGGGGGCCTGAAAAACTGTTTTTT. This codes for CASSLVRGPEKLFF.

This chain connects TRBV18 to TRBJ2-7; perhaps TRBD2 as D (5 bases). The CDR3 covers 15 residues. Trimming took off 3 bases at V and 3 bases at J, with 15 bases between the two ends. The germline gives CDR1 KGHSH, CDR2 LQKENI. CDR3 DNA: TGTGCCAGCTCACCCCAGAAAAAGGGAGTCTACGAGCAGTACTTC. Its protein product is CASSPQKKGVYEQYF.

The chain has TRBV18 and TRBJ2-2, with D possibly TRBD1 on 5 matching bases. The V end was cut by 2 bases, the J end by 0 bases, with 7 bases between. The germline gives CDR1 KGHSH, CDR2 LQKENI. The CDR3 contains 15 residues. CDR3 nucleotide sequence: TGTGCCAGCTCACCATCAGGGCCGAACACCGGGGAGCTGTTTTTT. This encodes CASSPSGPNTGELFF.

This chain links TRBV19 with TRBJ1-2; maybe TRBD1 (5 bases). Trimming took 2 bases from V and 3 from J, leaving 7 bases between them. CDR1 is LNHDA and CDR2 is SQIVND in the germline V gene (reference sequence). This CDR3 is 13 amino acids long. CDR3 sequence reads: CASSISRDYGYTF. Written as DNA, the CDR3 is TGTGCCAGTAGTATATCCAGGGACTATGGCTACACCTTC. Looking up the rest from reference TRBV19 and TRBJ1-2 gives the full variable domain: DGGITQSPKYLFRKEGQNVTLSCEQNLNHDAMYWYRQDPGQGLRLIYYSQIVNDFQKGDIAEGYSVSREKKESFPLTVTSAQKNPTAFYLCASSISRDYGYTFGSGTRLTVV.

V and J are TRBV15 and TRBJ2-1, with 11 nucleotides matching TRBD2. The V gene end was trimmed by 0 bases and the J gene end by 0 bases; junction bases not matched to a gene: 10. Germline V CDR1 and CDR2: LNHNV, YYDKDF (reference sequence). The CDR3 has 20 amino acids. The CDR3 DNA sequence: TGTGCCACCAGCAGAGATGGGCTAGCGGGGGGACTTTCCTCCTACAATGAGCAGTTCTTC. Translated, it gives CATSRDGLAGGLSSYNEQFF.

The chain's CDR3 is CASSQEYLGEVRETQYF. In nucleotides, the CDR3 is TGCGCCAGCAGCCAAGAATATCTGGGGGAGGTTCGGGAGACCCAGTACTTC. The chain recombines TRBV4-3 with TRBJ2-5; weak D call: TRBD2 (6 bases). Trimming removed 0 bases from V and 5 bases from J, with 19 bases in between. This CDR3 has 17 amino acids. CDR1 and CDR2 from the germline V gene are LGHNA and YSLEER.

The V gene is TRBV5-1, the J gene TRBJ1-2; D remains ambiguous. Germline-derived CDR1 and CDR2 are SGHRS and YFSETQ. The CDR3 contains 14 residues. Trimming shortened V by 2 bases and J by 0 bases, and 8 bases separated the two germline ends. For the CDR3, the DNA is TGCGCCAGCAGCTTTCGGGAAACTAACTATGGCTACACCTTC. Protein: CASSFRETNYGYTF.

The chain joins TRBV5-1 to TRBJ2-3; 14 bases agree with TRBD2. J was trimmed by 4 bases and V by 0 bases; bases with no gene match: 4. Germline V gives CDR1 SGHRS, CDR2 YFSETQ. The CDR3 spans 17 residues. CDR3 in amino acids: CASSLGGLAGDADTQYF. The CDR3 DNA reads TGCGCCAGCAGCTTGGGGGGACTAGCGGGAGATGCAGATACGCAGTATTTT. The complete variable domain, with remaining parts taken from reference TRBV5-1 and TRBJ2-3, reads KAGVTQTPRYLIKTRGQQVTLSCSPISGHRSVSWYQQTPGQGLQFLFEYFSETQRNKGNFPGRFSGRQFSNSRSEMNVSTLELGDSALYLCASSLGGLAGDADTQYFGPGTRLTVL.

The rearrangement links TRBV5-1 to TRBJ2-5; D gene unclear. Germline lookup yields CDR1 SGHRS and CDR2 YFSETQ. V lost 4 bases, J lost 5 bases, and 12 bases lay in between. The CDR3 has 13 amino acids. CDR3 sequence: CASSQTPLETQYF. The DNA for the CDR3 is TGCGCCAGCAGCCAGACCCCGTTGGAGACCCAGTACTTC.

The chain recombines TRBV4-2 with TRBJ1-4, with TRBD1 matching over 7 bases. The germline gives CDR1 LGHNA, CDR2 YNFKEQ. The CDR3 sequence is 15 residues long. V trimming: 5 bases; J trimming: 5 bases; junction bases outside the gene matches: 8. The CDR3 loop is CASSMRQGLNEKLFF. The CDR3 DNA is TGTGCCAGCAGCATGCGACAGGGATTGAATGAAAAACTGTTTTTT.

This chain connects TRBV19 to TRBJ2-2; 13 bases are shared with TRBD2. The V gene's germline CDR1 is LNHDA and CDR2 SQIVND (reference sequence). V lost 3 bases to trimming and J lost 6 bases; unmatched junction nucleotides: 1. The CDR3 sequence is 15 residues long. CDR3 coding DNA: TGTGCCAGTAGTATCGGACTAGCGGGAGCCGGGGAGCTGTTTTTT. It translates to CASSIGLAGAGELFF.

This clone turned up a few times. The chain has TRBV6-5 and TRBJ2-3, with a possible D match to TRBD1 (5 bases). Germline V lookup: CDR1 MNHEY, CDR2 SVGAGI. The V and J ends lost 6 bases and 9 bases respectively, with 19 bases between them. The CDR3 consists of 14 residues. CDR3 sequence: CASRDPPWGGTQYF. The CDR3 coding sequence is TGTGCCAGCAGGGACCCACCATGGGGCGGCACGCAGTATTTT.

V is TRBV28 and J is TRBJ2-1, with D perhaps given as TRBD1 or TRBD2 (5 bases each). V lost 8 bases and J 4 bases, leaving 18 bases between the germline ends. This CDR3 region has 15 residues. Germline V CDR1 and CDR2: MDHEN, SYDVKM. CDR3 amino acids: CASGNGAILYNEQFF. The CDR3 DNA follows: TGTGCCAGCGGAAACGGGGCTATCCTATACAATGAGCAGTTCTTC. Complete variable domain (other parts from reference TRBV28 and TRBJ2-1): DVKVTQSSRYLVKRTGEKVFLECVQDMDHENMFWYRQDPGLGLRLIYFSYDVKMKEKGDIPEGYSVSREKKERFSLILESASTNQTSMYLCASGNGAILYNEQFFGPGTRLTVL.

The rearrangement links TRBV5-1 to TRBJ2-5; unclear D gene. This CDR3 has 13 residues. V lost 10 bases, J lost 7 bases, and 20 bases lay in between. CDR1 and CDR2 (germline): SGHRS, YFSETQ. This CDR3 reads CASADEAQWTQYF. The CDR3 DNA sequence: TGCGCCTCCGCGGATGAGGCACAGTGGACCCAGTACTTC.

V is TRBV9 and J is TRBJ1-1, with no clear D. V was cut by 4 bases and J by 1 base, with 11 bases left in between. Germline values: CDR1 SGDLS, CDR2 YYNGEE. The CDR3 contains 14 residues. As DNA, the CDR3 is TGTGCCAGCAGCCCACGAGGGCCGAACACTGAAGCTTTCTTT. Translated: CASSPRGPNTEAFF. Using reference TRBV9 and TRBJ1-1 for the parts outside the CDR3, the full variable domain is DSGVTQTPKHLITATGQRVTLRCSPRSGDLSVYWYQQSLDQGLQFLIQYYNGEERAKGNILERFSAQQFPDLHSELNLSSLELGDSALYFCASSPRGPNTEAFFGQGTRLTVV.

CDR3 protein: CASEDRGASPLHF. CDR3 nucleotide sequence: TGTGCCAGCGAGGACAGGGGTGCATCACCCCTCCACTTT. The chain employs TRBV19 and TRBJ1-6, with TRBD1 identical over 9 bases. The J segment lost 10 bases and the V segment lost 9 bases, leaving 7 bases of the junction unmatched. The CDR3 length is 13 residues. Germline CDR1 reads LNHDA; CDR2 reads SQIVND (reference sequence).

The J gene is TRBJ2-1, the V gene TRBV10-3, with 13 bases fitting TRBD2. CDR1 is ENHRY, CDR2 SYGVKD, per germline. With 2 bases clipped from V and 6 bases from J, the junction kept 7 bases outside the gene matches. The CDR3 covers 17 residues. The CDR3 protein is CAISETSGRAGRNEQFF. In nucleotides, the CDR3 is TGTGCCATCAGTGAGACTAGCGGGAGGGCCGGTCGCAATGAGCAGTTCTTC.